One sample yielded the 5 T cell receptor beta chains listed below, sequenced in a study of CXCR3-negative and CXCR3-positive naive CD8 T cells. The authors made the TRB cDNA libraries by 5' RACE using UMI labels. From its re-call of the 5' RACE reads, TCRdb lists each CDR3 protein once, without DNA. This table holds about 80,000 distinct CDR3 sequences. Input material: naive CXCR3- CD8+ T cells from blood. Specified subset: CD45RO-CCR7+CD27+CD95- naive CD8+ T cells lacking CXCR3 (TNR3-). Every receptor here comes from a human donor in good health. Some clones in this sample may be carry-over from other donors' samples.

CDR3 loop: CASSPGQGQFTLHF. The rearrangement joins TRBV7-9 to TRBJ1-6; TCRdb's D call, TRBD1, is unchecked because there is no DNA. The CDR3 length is 14 residues. The germline CDR1 and CDR2 sequences are SEHNR and FQNEAQ (reference sequence).

The chain recombines TRBV4-1 with TRBJ2-1. The CDR3 consists of 11 residues. CDR1 is MGHRA and CDR2 is YSYEKL in the germline V gene. Here the CDR3 reads CASSQNYGQFF.

This chain uses TRBV12-3 or TRBV12-4 with TRBJ2-7; TCRdb calls TRBD1, which cannot be checked without DNA. CDR3 length: 14 residues. The CDR3 sequence: CASSSLTVGVEQYF.

The rearrangement links TRBV10-1 to TRBJ1-2; checking the TCRdb D call of TRBD1 is not possible without DNA. This CDR3 has 13 amino acids. CDR1 WNHNN and CDR2 SYGVQD come from the germline V gene (reference sequence). The CDR3: CASSESRVYGYTF.

This chain connects TRBV6-2 or TRBV6-3 to TRBJ2-7; TCRdb's assignment of TRBD2 cannot be checked, as there is no DNA. This CDR3 is 15 amino acids long. Germline V gene lookup returns CDR1 MNHEY and CDR2 SVGEGT. CDR3 sequence reads: CASSQGLAGRPEQYF.